A single T cell receptor beta chain is shown here with its context. Original handling: From reference gene primer amplification, estimates of nucleated cell counts were derived. Assay used: immunoSEQ multiplex PCR; TCRdb lists only in-frame clones, some missing. For V, J and clone size, that table is used; D and trimming come from the DNA. The sample holds roughly 75,000 clones, roughly 80% seen once. V dropped 4 bases and J dropped 5; count of bases not matched to a gene: 7. There are 16 residues in the CDR3. Germline V gene data show CDR1 as WSHSY and CDR2 as SAAADI. This record belongs to a study of blood T cell repertoires in COVID-19. The wider study: Some COVID-19 samples were acute and others convalescent; all came from the United States, Italy and Spain. Sources were T cells, B-cell-depleted T cells, or PBMCs; the material itself was cDNA or gDNA.

The sequence was obtained from a woman aged 70-85 years with acute or convalescent COVID-19. J is TRBJ2-1 and V is TRBV10-2, with 11 bases aligning to TRBD2. Sequencing was done on a sample of peripheral blood. In DNA form, the CDR3 reads TGCGCCAGCAGTGGGAGAAAGGGACTAGCGGACAATGAGCAGTTCTTC. Protein: CASSGRKGLADNEQFF.